This T cell receptor (delta chain) comes out of a study of Vδ1+ human thymocytes. Study-level results: Donors shared many TRG clonotypes but few TRD clonotypes. Thymic TRG and TRD repertoires appeared highly polyclonal, with Gaussian CDR3 length distributions. Unlike peripheral blood Vdelta1+ controls, thymic delta-chain sequences included about 20% Vdelta2 and few Vdelta3. Unexpected Vdelta2 sequences could cause misinterpretation of bulk repertoire data.

For this clone: Its antigen is not identified.

This CDR3 comprises 19 residues. V was trimmed by 3 bases and J by 2 bases, leaving 25 bases between them. Germline V gene data show CDR1 as TSWWSYY and CDR2 as QGS. Sequences come from RNA converted to cDNA by reverse transcription. Multiplex PCR used pooled V-gene forward primers and a constant-region reverse primer to amplify CDR3s. TCRdb re-called the multiplex PCR reads using CATT. The table has under 80,000 delta-chain clones, roughly a third seen once. The sorted cells were CD3+ Vdelta1+ Vdelta2- thymocytes from alphabeta-depleted thymus. The chain links TRDV1 to TRDJ1, with D unclear. Sequences were obtained from Vdelta1+ gamma-delta thymocytes from the thymus. Documented subset: FACS-sorted CD3+ TCRalphabeta- TCRVdelta1+ TCRVdelta2- thymocytes. The TCR was taken from a boy under two years old who had congenital heart surgery. The CDR3 sequence: CALGDGVGTHFYLTDKLIF. In nucleotides, the CDR3 is TGTGCTCTTGGGGATGGCGTTGGGACCCACTTCTACTTAACCGATAAACTCATCTTT.